This TCR beta chain appears in the sequencing data of a study of blood T cell repertoires in COVID-19. The table came from immunoSEQ multiplex PCR; TCRdb's copy has only in-frame clones and leaves some out. This sample yields roughly 100,000 clones, of which approximately 80% are seen a single time; 7% belongs to the top ten. CDR1 and CDR2 from the germline V gene are SGDLS and YYNGEE. V was pared by 2 bases and J by 5 bases, with 7 bases of the junction left unmatched. The length of the CDR3 is 15 residues. This TCR was recovered from a man in his 70s with acute or convalescent COVID-19. The specimen sequenced was peripheral blood. The chain has TRBV9 and TRBJ1-1, with 9 bases that match TRBD1. CDR3 coding DNA: TGTGCCAGCAGCGTGGACGGACAGGGGAAGACTGAAGCTTTCTTT. It specifies CASSVDGQGKTEAFF.